This T cell receptor beta chain emerged from a study of identical twins. Study-wide points: Cord blood beta clonotypes that were abundant carried fewer insertions, and memory repertoires showed no such trend. Twins' excess sharing was less marked for out-of-frame beta sequences.

All donors were healthy Caucasians. Template switching (which added a universal primer site) was used, and cDNA carried unique molecular identifiers. TCRdb re-called the 5' RACE reads with MiXCR, one entry per CDR3 protein. The top ten hold approximately 3% of the sample, which has a few hundred thousand distinct CDR3 sequences, approximately 10% seen once. CDR3 length equals 14 residues. CDR1 MNHEY and CDR2 SMNVEV come from the germline V gene (reference sequence). Deletions cut 3 bases from V and 15 bases from J, with 21 bases between. This clonotype came up a few times. The target antigen is unknown. These data were also filed under a second study, of yellow fever vaccine responses in identical twins.

The specimen sequenced was PBMCs. The V and J genes are TRBV27 and TRBJ2-1; no clear D. The sequence derives from a woman aged 18 to 35 in good health. CDR3: CASSFIAQTLGPFF. The CDR3 DNA sequence: TGTGCCAGCAGTTTTATTGCCCAAACCCTAGGTCCGTTCTTC.